By its share, the clone carrying this T cell receptor (beta chain) is medium-sized. The CDR3 is 15 amino acids. Germline trimming cut 1 base from V and 2 bases from J; bases unmatched to any gene: 2. Germline V lookup: CDR1 LGHDT, CDR2 YNNKEL (reference sequence). The data are from a study of metastatic and nonmetastatic thyroid tumors. All patients reached thyroid surgery having received no treatment beforehand. TCRdb re-called the PCR reads via MiXCR. The top ten clones hold 9.5% to 13% of a sample with 35,000 to 40,000 clones, about 26% of them seen once. Material for sequencing was blood. The TCR sequence derives from a male donor with papillary thyroid cancer or a benign thyroid nodule (not recorded which). Some clones in this sample may be carry-over from other donors' samples. This chain uses TRBV3-1 with TRBJ2-7; TRBD2 matches 10 bases. In DNA, the CDR3 is TGTGCCAGCAGCCAAGCAACTAGCGGGGCCTACGAGCAGTACTTC. Its translation is CASSQATSGAYEQYF.